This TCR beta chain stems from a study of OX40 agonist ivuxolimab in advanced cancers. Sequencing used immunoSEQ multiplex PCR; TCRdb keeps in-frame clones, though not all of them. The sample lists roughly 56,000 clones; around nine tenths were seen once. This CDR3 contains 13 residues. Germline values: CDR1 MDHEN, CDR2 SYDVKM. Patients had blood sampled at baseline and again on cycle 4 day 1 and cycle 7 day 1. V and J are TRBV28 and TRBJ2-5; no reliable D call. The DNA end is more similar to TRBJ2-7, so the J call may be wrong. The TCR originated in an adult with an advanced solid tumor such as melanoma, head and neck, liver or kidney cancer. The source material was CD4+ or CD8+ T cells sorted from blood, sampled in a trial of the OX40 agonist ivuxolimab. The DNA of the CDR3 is TGTGCCAGCAGTCTAGGTATCCGGTACGAGCAGTACTTC. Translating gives CASSLGIRYEQYF.